This T cell receptor beta chain was captured in a study of blood T cell repertoires in COVID-19. Study details: PBMCs, B-cell-depleted T cells, or T cells provided the cDNA or gDNA that made up the material.

The assay was immunoSEQ multiplex PCR, and TCRdb's table has in-frame clones only and misses some. The data hold hundreds of thousands of clones, with 85% to 90% observed a single time. Resolution of symptoms, clearance, or two negative PCRs was present in recovered Cohort 3 donors. CDR3 length: 16 amino acids. Germline V CDR1 and CDR2: KGHSH, LQKENI. V was pared by 2 bases and J by 0 bases, with 11 bases between. The chain carries TRBV18 and TRBJ1-5; D is possibly TRBD1 (5 bases). This receptor was taken from a young man who had recovered from COVID-19. The sample taken for sequencing was PBMCs or T cells enriched from blood (not recorded which). This CDR3 reads CASSPGSTDSNQPQHF. The CDR3 region has the DNA TGTGCCAGCTCACCAGGCTCGACAGATAGCAATCAGCCCCAGCATTTT.